This T cell receptor (beta chain) is from a study of spatial heterogeneity in lung cancer. General study findings and limits: TCRs found ubiquitously expanded in tumor appeared in blood more at resection than at follow-up.

Each CDR3 protein gets one entry after TCRdb re-called the 5' RACE reads with MiXCR. This sample has more than 30,000 distinct CDR3 sequences, with around 5.8% found just once. Stated time point: sample taken at primary tumor resection. The input material, whole RNA from tumor, nontumor lung or frozen PBMC, was sequenced unsorted. CDR1 is MNHEY and CDR2 is SVGAGI in the germline V gene. Trimming removed 4 bases from V and 4 bases from J, with 17 bases in between. The CDR3 contains 16 residues. This clonotype was counted at least ten times. Its specificity is unknown. This clonotype was sampled from a male donor with early-stage non-small cell lung cancer. This sample comprised PBMCs, obtained at surgery. This chain links TRBV6-5 with TRBJ2-1; TRBD2 might be the D (5 bases). The CDR3 is CASSSTDYYGYNEQFF. The CDR3 DNA reads as TGTGCCAGCAGTTCCACCGACTACTATGGTTACAATGAGCAGTTCTTC.